What follows are 8 T cell receptor beta chains derived from one specimen sequenced in a study of blood T cell repertoires in COVID-19 (dated by TCRdb to the early 2020s). Library construction relied on the immunoSEQ multiplex PCR assay. TCRdb holds this immuneACCESS table with in-frame rearrangements only. Some clones are missing; in checked studies, unresolved V genes explain under half, and the rest has no known cause. The sample table records 250,000 to 350,000 clones; 89% of these occur just once. The ten largest make up about 12% of the sample. The sequenced sample consisted of peripheral blood. The receptors come from a woman aged 55-69 years with acute or convalescent COVID-19.

The chain couples TRBV28 to TRBJ2-7, with 11 bases identical to TRBD2. V lost 2 bases and J lost 7; bases outside the gene matches: 10. Germline lookup yields CDR1 MDHEN and CDR2 SYDVKM. The CDR3 covers 16 residues. The CDR3: CASSLMVAGGPREQYF. In nucleotides, the CDR3 is TGTGCCAGCAGTTTAATGGTAGCGGGGGGGCCGAGGGAGCAGTACTTC. Based on the CDR3 plus reference TRBV28 and TRBJ2-7, the full variable domain is DVKVTQSSRYLVKRTGEKVFLECVQDMDHENMFWYRQDPGLGLRLIYFSYDVKMKEKGDIPEGYSVSREKKERFSLILESASTNQTSMYLCASSLMVAGGPREQYFGPGTRLTVT.

The genes are TRBV7-9 and TRBJ1-5; D may be TRBD1 (5 bases). Trimming stripped 1 base from V and 4 bases from J, with 11 bases between. The CDR3 is 15 residues long. CDR1 and CDR2 from the germline V gene are SEHNR and FQNEAQ (reference sequence). CDR3 protein: CASSLGQGSNQPQHF. The CDR3 DNA is TGTGCCAGCAGCTTAGGGCAGGGATCTAATCAGCCCCAGCATTTT. The full variable domain, completed using reference TRBV7-9 and TRBJ1-5, is DTGVSQNPRHKITKRGQNVTFRCDPISEHNRLYWYRQTLGQGPEFLTYFQNEAQLEKSRLLSDRFSAERPKGSFSTLEIQRTEQGDSAMYLCASSLGQGSNQPQHFGDGTRLSIL.

V and J are TRBV7-7 and TRBJ2-7; the D gene is possibly TRBD1 (6 bases). This CDR3 region has 15 residues. Between the trimmed V and J ends, which lost 2 bases and 7 bases, there was a span of 18 bases. The V gene's germline CDR1 is SSHAT and CDR2 FNYEAQ (reference sequence). The CDR3 DNA sequence: TGTGCCAGCAGCTTAAAAGGACAGAAAAAGAGGGAGCAGTACTTC. Translating it yields CASSLKGQKKREQYF.

The rearrangement joins TRBV5-1 to TRBJ1-2, with a possible D match to TRBD1 (6 bases). Trimming stripped 5 bases from V and 4 bases from J, with 15 bases between. This CDR3 spans 14 amino acids. The V gene's germline CDR1 is SGHRS and CDR2 YFSETQ. CDR3 sequence: CASRRDVDSYGYTF. CDR3 DNA sequence: TGCGCCAGCAGGAGGGACGTGGACAGCTATGGCTACACCTTC.

This sequence joins TRBV28 and TRBJ1-2; TRBD1 aligns across 8 bases. This CDR3 is built from 14 residues. V gave up 6 bases and J gave up 5 bases; unmatched junction bases: 8. CDR1 MDHEN and CDR2 SYDVKM come from the germline V gene. The CDR3 DNA reads TGTGCCAGCAGATCATACAGGGGGAATTATGGCTACACCTTC. It is translated as CASRSYRGNYGYTF.

In its sample, this clone was seen once. V usage is TRBV9 and J usage is TRBJ2-7; 7 bases align to TRBD2. With 0 bases clipped from V and 3 bases from J, the junction kept 6 bases outside the gene matches. The CDR3 sequence is 15 residues long. Germline values: CDR1 SGDLS, CDR2 YYNGEE. In nucleotides, the CDR3 is TGTGCCAGCAGCGTAGCAGCGGGACCTCTCTACGAGCAGTACTTC. Its protein product is CASSVAAGPLYEQYF.

DNA for the CDR3: TGTGCCACCAGCAACAGGGCTAGCACAGATACGCAGTATTTT. Translation gives CATSNRASTDTQYF. The chain recombines TRBV15 with TRBJ2-3; the D gene is possibly TRBD1 (6 bases). Per the germline V gene, CDR1 is LNHNV and CDR2 is YYDKDF (reference sequence). V was cut by 4 bases and J by 0 bases, with 8 bases left in between. CDR3 length: 14 residues.

This clone has just one count. V and J are TRBV11-2 and TRBJ1-1; no definite D call. Per germline, CDR1 SGHAT and CDR2 FQNNGV. The CDR3 has 15 amino acids. V dropped 5 bases and J dropped 0 bases, with 13 bases sitting between them. The CDR3 loop reads CASSVRRDMNTEAFF. In DNA, the CDR3 is TGTGCCAGCAGCGTCCGCCGGGATATGAACACTGAAGCTTTCTTT.